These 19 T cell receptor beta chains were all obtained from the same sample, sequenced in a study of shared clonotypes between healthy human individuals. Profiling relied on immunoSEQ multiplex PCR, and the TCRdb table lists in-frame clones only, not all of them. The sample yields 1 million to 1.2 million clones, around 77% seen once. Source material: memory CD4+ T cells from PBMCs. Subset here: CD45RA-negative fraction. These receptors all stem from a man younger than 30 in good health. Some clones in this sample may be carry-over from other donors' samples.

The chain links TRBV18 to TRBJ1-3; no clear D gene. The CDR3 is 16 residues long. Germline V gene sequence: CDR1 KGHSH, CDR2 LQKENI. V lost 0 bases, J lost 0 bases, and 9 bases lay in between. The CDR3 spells CASSPPRASSGNTIYF. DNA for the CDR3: TGTGCCAGCTCACCACCTAGGGCTAGCTCTGGAAACACCATATATTTT.

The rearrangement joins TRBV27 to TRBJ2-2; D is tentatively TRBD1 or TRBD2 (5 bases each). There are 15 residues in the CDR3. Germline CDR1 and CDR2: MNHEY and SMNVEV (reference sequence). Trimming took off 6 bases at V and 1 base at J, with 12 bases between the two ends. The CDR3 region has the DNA TGTGCCAGCAGCAAGGGACCCTTGAACACCGGGGAGCTGTTTTTT. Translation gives CASSKGPLNTGELFF.

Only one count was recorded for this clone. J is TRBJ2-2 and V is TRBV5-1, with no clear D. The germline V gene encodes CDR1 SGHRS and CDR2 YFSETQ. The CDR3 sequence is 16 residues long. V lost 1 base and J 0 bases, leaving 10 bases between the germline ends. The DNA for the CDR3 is TGCGCCAGCAGCTTGTCATCCGGTACGAACACCGGGGAGCTGTTTTTT. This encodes CASSLSSGTNTGELFF.

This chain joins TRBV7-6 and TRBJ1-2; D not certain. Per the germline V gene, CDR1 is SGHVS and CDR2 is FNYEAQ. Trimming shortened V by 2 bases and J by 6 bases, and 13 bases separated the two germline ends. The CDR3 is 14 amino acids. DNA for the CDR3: TGTGCCAGCAGCTTAAGAATCGTGGTTAATGGCTACACCTTC. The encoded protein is CASSLRIVVNGYTF. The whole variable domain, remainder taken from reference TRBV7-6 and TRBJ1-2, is GAGVSQSPRYKVTKRGQDVALRCDPISGHVSLYWYRQALGQGPEFLTYFNYEAQQDKSGLPNDRFSAERPEGSISTLTIQRTEQRDSAMYRCASSLRIVVNGYTFGSGTRLTVV.

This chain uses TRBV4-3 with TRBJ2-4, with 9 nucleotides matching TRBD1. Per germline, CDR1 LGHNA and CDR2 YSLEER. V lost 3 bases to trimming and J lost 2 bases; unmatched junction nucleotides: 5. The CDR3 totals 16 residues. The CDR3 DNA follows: TGCGCCAGCAGCCAGGGGACAGGGATCACCAAAAACATTCAGTACTTC. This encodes CASSQGTGITKNIQYF.

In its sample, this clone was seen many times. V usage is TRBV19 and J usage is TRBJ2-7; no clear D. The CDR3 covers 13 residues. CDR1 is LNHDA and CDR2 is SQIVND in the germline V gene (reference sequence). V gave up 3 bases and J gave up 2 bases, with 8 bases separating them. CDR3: CASSIGSTYEQYF. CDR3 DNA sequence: TGTGCCAGTAGTATCGGCTCCACCTACGAGCAGTACTTC.

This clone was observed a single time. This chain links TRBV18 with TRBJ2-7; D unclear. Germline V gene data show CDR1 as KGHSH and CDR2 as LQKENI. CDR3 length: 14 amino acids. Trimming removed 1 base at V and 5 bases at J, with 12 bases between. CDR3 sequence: CASSPRQDVDEQYF. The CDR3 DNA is TGTGCCAGCTCACCACGGCAGGATGTCGACGAGCAGTACTTC.

CDR3 in DNA: TGTGCCAGCAGCTTAGAGTTCTGGGGAACAGATACGCAGTATTTT. This translates into CASSLEFWGTDTQYF. This rearrangement joins TRBV7-2 to TRBJ2-3; D uncertain. Germline V gene sequence: CDR1 SGHTA, CDR2 FQGNSA. The CDR3 loop spans 15 amino acids. The germline V and J ends were trimmed by 1 base and 3 bases, with 11 bases remaining between them. The complete variable domain, with remaining parts taken from reference TRBV7-2 and TRBJ2-3, reads GAGVSQSPSNKVTEKGKDVELRCDPISGHTALYWYRQSLGQGLEFLIYFQGNSAPDKSGLPSDRFSAERTGGSVSTLTIQRTQQEDSAVYLCASSLEFWGTDTQYFGPGTRLTVL.

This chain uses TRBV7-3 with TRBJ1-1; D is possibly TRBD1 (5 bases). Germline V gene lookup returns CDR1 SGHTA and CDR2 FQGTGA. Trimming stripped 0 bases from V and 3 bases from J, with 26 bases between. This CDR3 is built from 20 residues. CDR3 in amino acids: CASSLTFRPGPSGLDTEAFF. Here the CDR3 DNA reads TGTGCCAGCAGCTTAACATTCCGGCCGGGTCCCTCAGGGTTGGACACTGAAGCTTTCTTT. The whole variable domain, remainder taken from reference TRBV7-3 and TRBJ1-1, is GAGVSQTPSNKVTEKGKYVELRCDPISGHTALYWYRQSLGQGPEFLIYFQGTGAADDSGLPNDRFFAVRPEGSVSTLKIQRTERGDSAVYLCASSLTFRPGPSGLDTEAFFGQGTRLTVV.

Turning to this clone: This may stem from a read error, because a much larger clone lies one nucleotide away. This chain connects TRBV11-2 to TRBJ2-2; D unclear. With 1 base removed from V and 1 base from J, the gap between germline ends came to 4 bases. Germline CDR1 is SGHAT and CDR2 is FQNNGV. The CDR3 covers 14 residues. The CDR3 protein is CASSLVRNTGELFF. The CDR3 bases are TGTGCCAGCAGCTTAGTCCGGAACACCGGGGAGCTGTTTTTT.

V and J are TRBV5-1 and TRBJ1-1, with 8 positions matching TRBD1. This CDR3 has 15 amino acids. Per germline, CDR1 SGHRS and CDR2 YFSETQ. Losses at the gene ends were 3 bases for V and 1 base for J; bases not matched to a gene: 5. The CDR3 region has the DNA TGCGCCAGCAGCTCGTCCGGGACAGGGAACACTGAAGCTTTCTTT. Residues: CASSSSGTGNTEAFF.

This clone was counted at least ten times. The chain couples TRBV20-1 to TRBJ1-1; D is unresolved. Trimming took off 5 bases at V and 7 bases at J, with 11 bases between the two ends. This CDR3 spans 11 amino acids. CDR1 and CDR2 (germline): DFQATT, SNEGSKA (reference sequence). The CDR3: CSAPNGGEAFF. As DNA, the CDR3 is TGCAGTGCTCCAAACGGTGGTGAAGCTTTCTTT.

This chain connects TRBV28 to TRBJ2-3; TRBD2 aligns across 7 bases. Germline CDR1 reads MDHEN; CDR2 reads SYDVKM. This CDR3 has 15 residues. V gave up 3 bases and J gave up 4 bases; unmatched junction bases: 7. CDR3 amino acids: CASSFGGSLSDTQYF. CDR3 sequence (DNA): TGTGCCAGCAGTTTCGGCGGGAGTTTGTCAGATACGCAGTATTTT.

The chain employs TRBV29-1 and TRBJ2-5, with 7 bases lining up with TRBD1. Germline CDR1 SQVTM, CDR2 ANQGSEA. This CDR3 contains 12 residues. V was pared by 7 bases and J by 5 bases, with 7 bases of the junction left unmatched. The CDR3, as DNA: TGCAGCGCTAGGGGGCGCGGTGAGACCCAGTACTTC. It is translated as CSARGRGETQYF. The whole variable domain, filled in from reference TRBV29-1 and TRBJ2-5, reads SAVISQKPSRDICQRGTSLTIQCQVDSQVTMMFWYRQQPGQSLTLIATANQGSEATYESGFVIDKFPISRPNLTFSTLTVSNMSPEDSSIYLCSARGRGETQYFGPGTRLLVL.

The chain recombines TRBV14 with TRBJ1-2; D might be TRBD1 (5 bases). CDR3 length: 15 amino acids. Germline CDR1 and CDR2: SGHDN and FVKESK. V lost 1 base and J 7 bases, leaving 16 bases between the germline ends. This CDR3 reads CASSQGPGRGVGYTF. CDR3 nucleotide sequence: TGTGCCAGCAGCCAAGGACCAGGGCGGGGTGTTGGCTACACCTTC. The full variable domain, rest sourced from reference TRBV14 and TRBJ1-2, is EAGVTQFPSHSVIEKGQTVTLRCDPISGHDNLYWYRRVMGKEIKFLLHFVKESKQDESGMPNNRFLAERTGGTYSTLKVQPAELEDSGVYFCASSQGPGRGVGYTFGSGTRLTVV.

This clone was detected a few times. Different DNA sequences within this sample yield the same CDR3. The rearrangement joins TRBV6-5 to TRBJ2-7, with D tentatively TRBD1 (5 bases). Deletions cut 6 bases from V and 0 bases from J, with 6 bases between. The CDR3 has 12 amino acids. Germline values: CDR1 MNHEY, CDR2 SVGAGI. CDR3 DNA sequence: TGTGCCAGCAGGCAGGGCTCCTACGAGCAGTACTTC. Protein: CASRQGSYEQYF.

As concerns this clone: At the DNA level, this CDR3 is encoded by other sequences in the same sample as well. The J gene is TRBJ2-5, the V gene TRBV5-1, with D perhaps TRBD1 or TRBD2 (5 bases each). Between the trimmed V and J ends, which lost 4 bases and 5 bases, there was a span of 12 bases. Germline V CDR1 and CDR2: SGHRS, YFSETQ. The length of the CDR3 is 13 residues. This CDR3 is CASSRDRGETQYF. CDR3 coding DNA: TGCGCCAGCAGCCGTGACAGAGGGGAGACCCAGTACTTC.

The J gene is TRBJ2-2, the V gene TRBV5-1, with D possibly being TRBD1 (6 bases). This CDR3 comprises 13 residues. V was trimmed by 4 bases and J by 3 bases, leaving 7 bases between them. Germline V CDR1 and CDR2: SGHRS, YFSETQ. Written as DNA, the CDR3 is TGCGCCAGCAGCACAGGGTACACCGGGGAGCTGTTTTTT. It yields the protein CASSTGYTGELFF. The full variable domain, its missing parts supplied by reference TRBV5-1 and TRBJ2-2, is KAGVTQTPRYLIKTRGQQVTLSCSPISGHRSVSWYQQTPGQGLQFLFEYFSETQRNKGNFPGRFSGRQFSNSRSEMNVSTLELGDSALYLCASSTGYTGELFFGEGSRLTVL.

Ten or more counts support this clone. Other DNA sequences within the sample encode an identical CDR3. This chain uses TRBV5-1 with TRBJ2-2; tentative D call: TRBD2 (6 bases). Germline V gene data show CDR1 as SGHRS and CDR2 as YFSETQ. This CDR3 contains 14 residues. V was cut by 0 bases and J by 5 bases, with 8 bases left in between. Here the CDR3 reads CASSLAGATGELFF. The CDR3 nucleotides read TGCGCCAGCAGCTTGGCGGGAGCTACCGGGGAGCTGTTTTTT.